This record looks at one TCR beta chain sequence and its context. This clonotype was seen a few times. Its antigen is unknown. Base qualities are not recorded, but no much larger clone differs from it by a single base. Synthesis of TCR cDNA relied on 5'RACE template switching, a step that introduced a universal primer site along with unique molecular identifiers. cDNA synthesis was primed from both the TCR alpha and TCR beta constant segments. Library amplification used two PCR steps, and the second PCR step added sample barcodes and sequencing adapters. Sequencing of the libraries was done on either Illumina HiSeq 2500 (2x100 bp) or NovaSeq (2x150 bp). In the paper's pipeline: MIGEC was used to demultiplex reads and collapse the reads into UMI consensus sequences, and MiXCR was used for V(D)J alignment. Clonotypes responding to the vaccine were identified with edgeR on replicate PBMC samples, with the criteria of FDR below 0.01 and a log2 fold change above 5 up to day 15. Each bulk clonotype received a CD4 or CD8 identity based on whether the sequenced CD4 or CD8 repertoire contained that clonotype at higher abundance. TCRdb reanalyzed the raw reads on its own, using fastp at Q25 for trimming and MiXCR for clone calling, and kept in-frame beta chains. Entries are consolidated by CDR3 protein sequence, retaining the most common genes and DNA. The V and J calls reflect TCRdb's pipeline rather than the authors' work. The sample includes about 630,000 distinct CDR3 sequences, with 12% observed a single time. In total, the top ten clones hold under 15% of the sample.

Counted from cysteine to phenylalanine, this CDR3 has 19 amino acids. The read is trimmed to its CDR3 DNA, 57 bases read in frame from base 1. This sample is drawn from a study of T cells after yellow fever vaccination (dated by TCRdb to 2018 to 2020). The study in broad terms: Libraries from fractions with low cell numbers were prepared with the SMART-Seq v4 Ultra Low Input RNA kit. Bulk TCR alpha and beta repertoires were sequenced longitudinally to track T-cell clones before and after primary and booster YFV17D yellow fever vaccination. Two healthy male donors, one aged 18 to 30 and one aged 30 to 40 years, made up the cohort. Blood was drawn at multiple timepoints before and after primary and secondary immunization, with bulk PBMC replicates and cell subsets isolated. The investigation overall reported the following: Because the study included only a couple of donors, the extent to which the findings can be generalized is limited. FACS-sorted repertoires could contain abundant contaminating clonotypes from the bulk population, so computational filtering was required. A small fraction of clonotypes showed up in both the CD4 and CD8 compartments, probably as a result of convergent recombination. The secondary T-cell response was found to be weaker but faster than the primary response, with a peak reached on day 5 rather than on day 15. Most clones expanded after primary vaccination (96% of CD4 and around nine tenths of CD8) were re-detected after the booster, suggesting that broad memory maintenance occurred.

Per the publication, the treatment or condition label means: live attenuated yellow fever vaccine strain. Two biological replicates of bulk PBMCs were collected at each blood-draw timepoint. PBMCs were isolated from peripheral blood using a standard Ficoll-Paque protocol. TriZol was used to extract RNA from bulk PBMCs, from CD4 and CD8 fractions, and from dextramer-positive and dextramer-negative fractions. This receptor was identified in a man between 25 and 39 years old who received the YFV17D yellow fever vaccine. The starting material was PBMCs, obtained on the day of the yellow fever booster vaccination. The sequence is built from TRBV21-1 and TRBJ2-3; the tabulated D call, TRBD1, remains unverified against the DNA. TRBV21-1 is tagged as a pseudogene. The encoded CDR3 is CASPRTSPRIPPPTDTQYF. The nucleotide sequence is TGTGCCAGTCCCCGAACTTCGCCGAGGATCCCCCCCCCCACAGATACGCAGTATTTT.